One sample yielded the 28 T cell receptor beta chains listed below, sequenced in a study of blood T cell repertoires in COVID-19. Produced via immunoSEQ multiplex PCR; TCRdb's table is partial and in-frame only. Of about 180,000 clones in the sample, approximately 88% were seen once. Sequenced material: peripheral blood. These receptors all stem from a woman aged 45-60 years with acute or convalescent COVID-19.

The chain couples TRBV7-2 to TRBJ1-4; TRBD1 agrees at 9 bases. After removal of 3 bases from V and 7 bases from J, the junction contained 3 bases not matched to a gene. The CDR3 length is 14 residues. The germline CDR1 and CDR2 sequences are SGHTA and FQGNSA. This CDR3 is CASSLGTGREKLFF. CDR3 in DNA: TGTGCCAGCAGCTTGGGGACAGGGCGTGAAAAACTGTTTTTT.

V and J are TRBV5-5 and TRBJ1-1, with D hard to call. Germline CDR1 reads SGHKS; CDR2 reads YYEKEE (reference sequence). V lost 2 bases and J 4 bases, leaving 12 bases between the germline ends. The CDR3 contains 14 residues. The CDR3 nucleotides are TGTGCCAGCAGCTTTGCTTGGGTAGCCACTGAAGCTTTCTTT. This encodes CASSFAWVATEAFF.

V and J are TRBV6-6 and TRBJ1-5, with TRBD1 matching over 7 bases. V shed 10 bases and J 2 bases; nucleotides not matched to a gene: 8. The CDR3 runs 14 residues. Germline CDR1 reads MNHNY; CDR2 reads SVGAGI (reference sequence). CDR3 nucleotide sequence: TGTGCCACCGGACAGGCCTTGGGCAATCAGCCCCAGCATTTT. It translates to CATGQALGNQPQHF.

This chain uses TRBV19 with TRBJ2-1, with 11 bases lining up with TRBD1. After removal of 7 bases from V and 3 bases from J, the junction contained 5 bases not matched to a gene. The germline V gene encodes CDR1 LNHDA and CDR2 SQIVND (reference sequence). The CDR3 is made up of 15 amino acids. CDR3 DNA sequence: TGTGCCAGTAATTCAGGGACAGGGGGCTACAATGAGCAGTTCTTC. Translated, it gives CASNSGTGGYNEQFF.

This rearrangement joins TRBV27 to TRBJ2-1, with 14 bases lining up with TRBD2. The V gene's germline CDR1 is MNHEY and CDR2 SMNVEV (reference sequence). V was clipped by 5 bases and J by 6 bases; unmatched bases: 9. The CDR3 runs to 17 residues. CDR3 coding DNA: TGTGCCAGCAGTCCTCAGGGACTAGCGGGAGAGCTCAATGAGCAGTTCTTC. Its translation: CASSPQGLAGELNEQFF.

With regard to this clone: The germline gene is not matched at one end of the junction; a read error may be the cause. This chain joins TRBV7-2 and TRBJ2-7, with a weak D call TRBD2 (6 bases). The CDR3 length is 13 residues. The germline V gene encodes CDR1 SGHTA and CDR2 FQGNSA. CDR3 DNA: TGTGCCAGCAGCTTAGGGAATGGGGTAGCGGAGAGCTTC. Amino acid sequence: CASSLGNGVAESF. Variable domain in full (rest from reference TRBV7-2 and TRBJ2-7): GAGVSQSPSNKVTEKGKDVELRCDPISGHTALYWYRQSLGQGLEFLIYFQGNSAPDKSGLPSDRFSAERTGGSVSTLTIQRTQQEDSAVYLCASSLGNGVAESFGPGTRLTVT.

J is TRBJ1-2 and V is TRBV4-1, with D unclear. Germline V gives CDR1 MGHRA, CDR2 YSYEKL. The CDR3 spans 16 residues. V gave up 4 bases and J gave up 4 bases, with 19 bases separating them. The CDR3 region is CASSLGVEATGYGYTF. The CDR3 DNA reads TGCGCCAGCAGCCTAGGTGTGGAGGCGACGGGCTATGGCTACACCTTC.

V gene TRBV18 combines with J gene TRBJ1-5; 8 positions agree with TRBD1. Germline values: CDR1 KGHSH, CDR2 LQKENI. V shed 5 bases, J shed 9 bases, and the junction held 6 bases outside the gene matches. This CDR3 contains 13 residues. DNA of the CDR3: TGTGCCAGCTCAGACGTAGACAGGGGGCCCCAGCATTTT. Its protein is CASSDVDRGPQHF.

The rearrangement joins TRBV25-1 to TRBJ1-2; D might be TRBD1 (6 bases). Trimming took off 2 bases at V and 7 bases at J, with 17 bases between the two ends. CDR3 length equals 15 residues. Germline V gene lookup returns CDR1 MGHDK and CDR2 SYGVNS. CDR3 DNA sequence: TGTGCCAGCAGTGAACCACTTTCAGGGGCGGGTGGCTACACCTTC. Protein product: CASSEPLSGAGGYTF.

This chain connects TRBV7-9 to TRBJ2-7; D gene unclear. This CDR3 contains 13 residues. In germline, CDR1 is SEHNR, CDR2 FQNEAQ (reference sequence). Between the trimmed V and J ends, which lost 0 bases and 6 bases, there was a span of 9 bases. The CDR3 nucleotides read TGTGCCAGCAGCTTAGCGACTCAATTCGAGCAGTACTTC. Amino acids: CASSLATQFEQYF.

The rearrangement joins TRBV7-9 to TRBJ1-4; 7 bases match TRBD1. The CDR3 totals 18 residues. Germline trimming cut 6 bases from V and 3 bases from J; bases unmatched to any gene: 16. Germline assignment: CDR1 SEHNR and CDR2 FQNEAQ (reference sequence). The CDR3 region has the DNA TGTGCCAGCAGGTACACCACAGGGGCCAGCTCAGCTAATGAAAAACTGTTTTTT. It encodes CASRYTTGASSANEKLFF.

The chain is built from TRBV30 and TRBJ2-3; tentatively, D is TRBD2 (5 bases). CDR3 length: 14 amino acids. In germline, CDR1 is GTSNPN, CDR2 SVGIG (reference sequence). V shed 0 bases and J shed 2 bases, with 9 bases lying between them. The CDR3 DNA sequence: TGTGCCTGGAGTGTAGACTACACCACAGATACGCAGTATTTT. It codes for CAWSVDYTTDTQYF. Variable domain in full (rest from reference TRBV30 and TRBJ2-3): SQTIHQWPATLVQPVGSPLSLECTVEGTSNPNLYWYRQAAGRGLQLLFYSVGIGQISSEVPQNLSASRPQDRQFILSSKKLLLSDSGFYLCAWSVDYTTDTQYFGPGTRLTVL.

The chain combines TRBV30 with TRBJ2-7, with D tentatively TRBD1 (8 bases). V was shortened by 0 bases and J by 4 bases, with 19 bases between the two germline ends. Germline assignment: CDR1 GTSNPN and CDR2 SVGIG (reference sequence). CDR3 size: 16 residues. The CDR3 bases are TGTGCCTGGAGTGTACTGGTGAACAGGGGGGGATACGAGCAGTACTTC. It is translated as CAWSVLVNRGGYEQYF.

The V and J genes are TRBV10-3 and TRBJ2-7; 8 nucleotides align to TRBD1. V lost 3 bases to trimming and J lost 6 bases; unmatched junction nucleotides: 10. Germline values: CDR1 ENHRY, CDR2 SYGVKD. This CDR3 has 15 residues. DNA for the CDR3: TGTGCCATCAGTGACCCCAAGAGGACAGGGAGCGAGCAGTACTTC. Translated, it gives CAISDPKRTGSEQYF.

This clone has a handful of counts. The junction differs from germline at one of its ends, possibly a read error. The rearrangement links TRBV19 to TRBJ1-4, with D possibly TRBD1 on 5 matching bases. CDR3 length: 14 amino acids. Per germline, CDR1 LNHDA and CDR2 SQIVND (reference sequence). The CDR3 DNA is TGTGCCAGTAGTCCCGGGACGGGGGATGAAGAACTGTTTTTT. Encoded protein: CASSPGTGDEELFF.

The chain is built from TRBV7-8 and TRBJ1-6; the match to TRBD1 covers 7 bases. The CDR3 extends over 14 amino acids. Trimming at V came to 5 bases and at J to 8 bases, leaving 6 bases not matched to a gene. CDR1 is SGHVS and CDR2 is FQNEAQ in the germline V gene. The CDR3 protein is CASSGGQRDSPLHF. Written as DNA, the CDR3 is TGTGCCAGCAGCGGGGGACAGAGAGATTCACCCCTCCACTTT.

CDR3 coding DNA: TGTGCCAGCAGCTTAGGCGGAGGCGCCTACGGCAATCAGCCCCAGCATTTT. Translating gives CASSLGGGAYGNQPQHF. The V gene is TRBV7-6, the J gene TRBJ1-5; D is undetermined. The V end was cut by 1 base, the J end by 2 bases, with 15 bases between. Germline V CDR1 and CDR2: SGHVS, FNYEAQ. This CDR3 has 17 residues.

CDR3 in DNA: TGTGCCAGCAGCTTAAACGTTGGGGGCCACGAATCTAACTATGGCTACACCTTC. Its translation: CASSLNVGGHESNYGYTF. J is TRBJ1-2 and V is TRBV7-2; TRBD1 might be the D (6 bases). The V end lost 2 bases, the J end lost 0 bases, and 19 bases lay between the germline ends. CDR3 size: 18 residues. Germline values: CDR1 SGHTA, CDR2 FQGNSA. Variable domain in full (rest from reference TRBV7-2 and TRBJ1-2): GAGVSQSPSNKVTEKGKDVELRCDPISGHTALYWYRQSLGQGLEFLIYFQGNSAPDKSGLPSDRFSAERTGGSVSTLTIQRTQQEDSAVYLCASSLNVGGHESNYGYTFGSGTRLTVV.

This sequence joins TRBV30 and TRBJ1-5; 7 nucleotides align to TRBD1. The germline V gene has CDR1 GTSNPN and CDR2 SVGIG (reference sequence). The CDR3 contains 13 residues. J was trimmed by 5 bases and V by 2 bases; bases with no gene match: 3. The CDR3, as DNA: TGTGCCTGGAGTCAAGGGGGCGATCAGCCCCAGCATTTT. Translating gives CAWSQGGDQPQHF.

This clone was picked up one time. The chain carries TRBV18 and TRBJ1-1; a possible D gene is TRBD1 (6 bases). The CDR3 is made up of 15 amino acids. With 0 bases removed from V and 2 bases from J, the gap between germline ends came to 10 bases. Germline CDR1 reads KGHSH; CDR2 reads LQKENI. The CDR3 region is CASSPPGTTNTEAFF. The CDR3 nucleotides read TGTGCCAGCTCACCACCTGGGACAACCAACACTGAAGCTTTCTTT.

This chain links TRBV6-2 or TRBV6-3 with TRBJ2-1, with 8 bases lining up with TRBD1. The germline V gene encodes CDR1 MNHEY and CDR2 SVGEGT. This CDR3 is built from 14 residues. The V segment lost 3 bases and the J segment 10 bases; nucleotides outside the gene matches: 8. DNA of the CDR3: TGTGCCAGCAGTTATCAGGGGGCCGGGACGGAGCAGTTCTTC. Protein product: CASSYQGAGTEQFF.

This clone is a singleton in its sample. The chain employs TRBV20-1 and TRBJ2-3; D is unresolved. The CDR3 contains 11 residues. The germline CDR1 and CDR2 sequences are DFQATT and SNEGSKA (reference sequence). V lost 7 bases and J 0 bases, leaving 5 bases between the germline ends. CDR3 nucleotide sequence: TGCAGTGGAGGAAGCACAGATACGCAGTATTTT. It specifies CSGGSTDTQYF.

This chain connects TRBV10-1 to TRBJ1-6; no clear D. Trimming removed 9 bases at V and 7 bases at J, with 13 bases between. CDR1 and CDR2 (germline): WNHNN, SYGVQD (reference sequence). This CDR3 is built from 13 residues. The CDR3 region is CASSLQANSPLHF. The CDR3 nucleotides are TGCGCCAGTTCCCTGCAGGCGAATTCACCCCTCCACTTT.

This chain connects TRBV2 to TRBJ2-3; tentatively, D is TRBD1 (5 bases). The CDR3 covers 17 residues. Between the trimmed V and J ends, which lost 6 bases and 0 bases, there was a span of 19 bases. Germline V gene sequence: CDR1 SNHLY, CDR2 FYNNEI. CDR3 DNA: TGTGCCAGCAGCCCCGATAGGACACCCGCTAGCACAGATACGCAGTATTTT. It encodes CASSPDRTPASTDTQYF.

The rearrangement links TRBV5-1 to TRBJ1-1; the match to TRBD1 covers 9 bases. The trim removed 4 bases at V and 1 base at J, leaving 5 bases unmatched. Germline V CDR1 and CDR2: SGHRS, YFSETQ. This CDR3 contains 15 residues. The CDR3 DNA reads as TGCGCCAGCAGCCGAGGGACAGGGTCGAACACTGAAGCTTTCTTT. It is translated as CASSRGTGSNTEAFF.

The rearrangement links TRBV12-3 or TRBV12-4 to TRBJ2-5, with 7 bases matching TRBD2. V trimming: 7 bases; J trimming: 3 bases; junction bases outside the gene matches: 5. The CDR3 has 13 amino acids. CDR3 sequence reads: CASTWGGEETQYF. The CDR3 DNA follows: TGTGCCAGCACCTGGGGGGGTGAAGAGACCCAGTACTTC.

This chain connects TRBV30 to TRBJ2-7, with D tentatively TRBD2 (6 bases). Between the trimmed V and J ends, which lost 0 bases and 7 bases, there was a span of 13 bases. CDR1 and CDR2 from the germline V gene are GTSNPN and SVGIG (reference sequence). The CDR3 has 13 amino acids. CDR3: CAWSVWEAGEQYF. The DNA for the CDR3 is TGTGCCTGGAGTGTATGGGAGGCAGGGGAGCAGTACTTC.

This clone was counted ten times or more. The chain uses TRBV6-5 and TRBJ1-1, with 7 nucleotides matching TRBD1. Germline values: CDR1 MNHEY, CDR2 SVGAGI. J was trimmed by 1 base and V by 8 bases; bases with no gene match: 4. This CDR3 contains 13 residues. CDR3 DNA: TGTGCCAGCTCCGGGACAGCGAACACTGAAGCTTTCTTT. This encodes CASSGTANTEAFF.